A few counts support the clone carrying this T cell receptor (beta chain). The V gene's germline CDR1 is DFQATT and CDR2 SNEGSKA (reference sequence). The CDR3 is 18 amino acids. Germline trimming cut 4 bases from V and 3 bases from J; bases unmatched to any gene: 14. Naive CD4+ cells had CD25+ Tregs removed. After constant-region reverse-primer amplification, full-length variable regions underwent semi-nested PCR with Nested Universal Primer A. TCRdb re-called the 5' RACE reads through MiXCR, storing one row per CDR3 protein. This sample carries tens of thousands of distinct CDR3 sequences, 18% of them seen once, and the ten largest clones take about 3%.

This rearrangement joins TRBV20-1 to TRBJ2-5; 13 bases fit TRBD2. The specimen was naive CD4+ T cells sorted from a lymph node. Noted subset: naive CD4+ T cells, CD4+CD45RA+CD25-. This sequence was found in a female donor with breast cancer. The CDR3 bases are TGCAGTGCTAAACTCGGGACTAGCGGGACCTTTAACGAAGAGACCCAGTACTTC. This translates into CSAKLGTSGTFNEETQYF.